This T cell receptor (beta chain) was identified during a study of post-analysis software for immune sequencing data. Study-wide results and caveats: Controls significantly exceeded multiple sclerosis patients in normalized Chao1 diversity. Roughly five TRBV segments appeared more often in patients than in controls, and TRBV5-6, TRBV5-1 and TRBV20-1 were among these.

V shed 6 bases, J shed 5 bases, and the junction held 10 bases outside the gene matches. Germline-derived CDR1 and CDR2 are MNHNY and SVGAGI (reference sequence). The CDR3 is 14 amino acids. Concerning this clonotype itself: Its antigen remains unidentified.

TCR beta cDNA libraries had unique molecular identifiers. TCRdb passed the PCR reads through MiXCR, listing each CDR3 protein once. The profile shows a few hundred thousand distinct CDR3 sequences, roughly 35% of them singletons. This sequence joins TRBV6-6 and TRBJ2-7, with 7 bases matching TRBD1. This sequence originates from a girl under 18 with multiple sclerosis. The material sequenced was blood. CDR3 amino acids: CASSPPEGGHEQYF. CDR3 sequence (DNA): TGTGCCAGCAGCCCCCCCGAAGGGGGCCACGAGCAGTACTTC.